This note documents a single T cell receptor beta chain sequence. The protocol was immunoSEQ multiplex PCR, while the TCRdb copy is restricted to in-frame clones and leaves out a portion. This sample has about 100,000 clones, with about 91% found just once. The record originates from a study of control samples from healthy donors and cancer patients. The sequence was obtained from a woman between 18 and 29 years old in good health. Sequencing input: blood.

CDR3 sequence: CASGLLTRAAEQYF. CDR3 coding DNA: TGTGCTAGTGGTTTGCTAACTCGAGCTGCTGAGCAGTACTTC. V is TRBV12-5 and J is TRBJ2-7; no clear D gene. The CDR3 is made up of 14 amino acids. The V and J ends lost 2 bases and 7 bases respectively, with 15 bases between them. From germline, CDR1 is LGHNT and CDR2 FRNRAP.